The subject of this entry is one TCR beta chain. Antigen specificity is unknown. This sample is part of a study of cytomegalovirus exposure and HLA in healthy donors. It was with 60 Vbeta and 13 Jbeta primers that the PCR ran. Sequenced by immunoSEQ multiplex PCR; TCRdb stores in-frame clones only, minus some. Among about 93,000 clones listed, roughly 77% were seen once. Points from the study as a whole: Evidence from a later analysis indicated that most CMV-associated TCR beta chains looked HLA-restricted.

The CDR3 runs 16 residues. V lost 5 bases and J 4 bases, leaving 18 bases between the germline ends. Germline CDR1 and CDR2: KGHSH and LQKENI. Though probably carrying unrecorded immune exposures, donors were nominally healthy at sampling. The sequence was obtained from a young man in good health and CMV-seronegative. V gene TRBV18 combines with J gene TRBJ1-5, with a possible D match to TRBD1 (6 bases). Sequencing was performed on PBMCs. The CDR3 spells CASSSTVVGTNQPQHF. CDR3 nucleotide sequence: TGTGCCAGCTCATCCACTGTGGTGGGGACAAATCAGCCCCAGCATTTT.